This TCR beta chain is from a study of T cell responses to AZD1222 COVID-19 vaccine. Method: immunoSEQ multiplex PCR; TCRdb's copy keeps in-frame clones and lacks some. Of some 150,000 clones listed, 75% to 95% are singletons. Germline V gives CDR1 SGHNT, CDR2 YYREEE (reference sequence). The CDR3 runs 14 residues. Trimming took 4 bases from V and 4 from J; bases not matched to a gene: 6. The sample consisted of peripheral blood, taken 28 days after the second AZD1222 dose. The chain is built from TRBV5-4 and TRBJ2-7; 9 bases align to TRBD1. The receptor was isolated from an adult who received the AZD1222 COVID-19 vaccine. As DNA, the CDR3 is TGTGCCAGCAGCCCGGGACAGGGCGGTTACGAGCAGTACTTC. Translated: CASSPGQGGYEQYF. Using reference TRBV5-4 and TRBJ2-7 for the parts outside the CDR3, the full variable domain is ETGVTQSPTHLIKTRGQQVTLRCSSQSGHNTVSWYQQALGQGPQFIFQYYREEENGRGNFPPRFSGLQFPNYSSELNVNALELDDSALYLCASSPGQGGYEQYFGPGTRLTVT.